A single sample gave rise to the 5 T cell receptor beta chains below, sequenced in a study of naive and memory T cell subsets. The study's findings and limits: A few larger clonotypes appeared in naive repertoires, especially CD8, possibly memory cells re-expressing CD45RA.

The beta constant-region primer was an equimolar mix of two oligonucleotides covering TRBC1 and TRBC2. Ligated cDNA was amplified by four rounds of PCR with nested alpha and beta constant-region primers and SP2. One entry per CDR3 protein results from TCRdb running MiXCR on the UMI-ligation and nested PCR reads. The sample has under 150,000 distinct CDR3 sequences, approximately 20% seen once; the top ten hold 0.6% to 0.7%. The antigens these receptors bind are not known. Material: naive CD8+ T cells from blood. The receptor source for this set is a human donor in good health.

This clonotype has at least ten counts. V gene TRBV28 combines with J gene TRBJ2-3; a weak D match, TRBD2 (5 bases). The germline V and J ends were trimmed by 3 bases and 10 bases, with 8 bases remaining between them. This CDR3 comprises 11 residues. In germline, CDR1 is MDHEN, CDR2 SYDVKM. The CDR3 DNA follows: TGTGCCAGCAGTTTTGGGAGAGCGCAGTATTTT. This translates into CASSFGRAQYF. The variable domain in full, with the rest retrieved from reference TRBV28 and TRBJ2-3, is DVKVTQSSRYLVKRTGEKVFLECVQDMDHENMFWYRQDPGLGLRLIYFSYDVKMKEKGDIPEGYSVSREKKERFSLILESASTNQTSMYLCASSFGRAQYFGPGTRLTVL.

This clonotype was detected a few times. CDR3 nucleotide sequence: TGTGCCAGCAGTCAGCCAGACAGGGACGAGCAGTACTTC. This encodes CASSQPDRDEQYF. V gene TRBV6-5 combines with J gene TRBJ2-7; 7 bases fit TRBD1. After removal of 5 bases from V and 5 bases from J, the junction contained 6 bases not matched to a gene. The CDR3 extends over 13 amino acids. CDR1 and CDR2 from the germline V gene are MNHEY and SVGAGI.

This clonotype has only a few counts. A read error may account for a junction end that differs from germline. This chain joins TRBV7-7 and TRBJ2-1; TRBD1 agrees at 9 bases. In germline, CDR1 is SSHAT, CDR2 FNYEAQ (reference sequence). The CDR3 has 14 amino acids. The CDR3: CASSLRTGDNEQFF. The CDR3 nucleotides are TGTGCTAGCAGCCTCCGGACAGGGGACAATGAGCAGTTCTTC.

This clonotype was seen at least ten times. The DNA of the CDR3 is TGTGCCAGCAGCTTCGGCTCAGGGAATGAGCAGTTCTTC. Its translation is CASSFGSGNEQFF. J is TRBJ2-1 and V is TRBV7-9; D perhaps matches TRBD1 (5 bases). This CDR3 has 13 residues. In germline, CDR1 is SEHNR, CDR2 FQNEAQ (reference sequence). Trimming removed 3 bases at V and 7 bases at J, with 10 bases between.

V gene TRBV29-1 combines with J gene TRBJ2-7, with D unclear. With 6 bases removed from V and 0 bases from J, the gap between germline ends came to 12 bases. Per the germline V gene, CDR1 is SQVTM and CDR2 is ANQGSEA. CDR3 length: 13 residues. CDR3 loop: CSVPKENSYEQYF. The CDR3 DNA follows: TGCAGCGTCCCCAAAGAAAACTCCTACGAGCAGTACTTC.